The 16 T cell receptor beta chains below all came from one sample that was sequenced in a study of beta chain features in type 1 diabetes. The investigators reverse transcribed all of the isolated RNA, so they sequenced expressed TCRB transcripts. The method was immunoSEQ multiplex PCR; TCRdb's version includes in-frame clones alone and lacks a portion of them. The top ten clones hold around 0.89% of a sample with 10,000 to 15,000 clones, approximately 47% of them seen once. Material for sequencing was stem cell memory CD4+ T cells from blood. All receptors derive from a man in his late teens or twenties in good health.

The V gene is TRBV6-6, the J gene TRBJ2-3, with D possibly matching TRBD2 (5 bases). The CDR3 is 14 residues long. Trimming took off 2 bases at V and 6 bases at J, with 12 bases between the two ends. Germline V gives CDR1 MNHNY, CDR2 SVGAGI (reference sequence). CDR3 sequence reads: CASSYNTGWDTQYF. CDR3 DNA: TGTGCCAGCAGTTACAACACGGGGTGGGATACGCAGTATTTT.

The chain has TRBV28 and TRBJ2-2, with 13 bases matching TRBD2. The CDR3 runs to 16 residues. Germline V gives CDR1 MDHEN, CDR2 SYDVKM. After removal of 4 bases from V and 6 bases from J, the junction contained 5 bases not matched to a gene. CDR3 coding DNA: TGTGCCAGCAGTTCGTGGACTAGCGGGGGTTCCGGGGAGCTGTTTTTT. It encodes CASSSWTSGGSGELFF.

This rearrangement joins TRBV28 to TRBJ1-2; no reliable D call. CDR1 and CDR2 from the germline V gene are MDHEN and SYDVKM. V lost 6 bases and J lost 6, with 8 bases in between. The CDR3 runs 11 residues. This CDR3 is CASRGRDGYTF. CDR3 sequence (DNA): TGTGCCAGCAGGGGCAGAGATGGCTACACCTTC.

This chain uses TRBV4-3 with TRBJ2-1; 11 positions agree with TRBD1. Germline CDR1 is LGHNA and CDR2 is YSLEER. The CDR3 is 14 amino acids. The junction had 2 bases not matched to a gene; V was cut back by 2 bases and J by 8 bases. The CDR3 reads CASSQWTGGDEQFF. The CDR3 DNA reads TGCGCCAGCAGCCAATGGACAGGGGGCGATGAGCAGTTCTTC.

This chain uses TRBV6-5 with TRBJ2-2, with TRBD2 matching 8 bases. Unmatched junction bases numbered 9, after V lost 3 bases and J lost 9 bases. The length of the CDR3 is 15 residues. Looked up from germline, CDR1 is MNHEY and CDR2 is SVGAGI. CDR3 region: CASSYSGEEFRELFF. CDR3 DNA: TGTGCCAGCAGTTATAGCGGGGAAGAGTTCCGGGAGCTGTTTTTT.

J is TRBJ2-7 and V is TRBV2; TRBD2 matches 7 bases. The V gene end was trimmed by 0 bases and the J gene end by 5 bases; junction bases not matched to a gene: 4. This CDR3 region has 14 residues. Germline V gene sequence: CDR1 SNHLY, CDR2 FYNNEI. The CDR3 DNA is TGTGCCAGCAGTGAAGCGGGGACTATCAACGAGCAGTACTTC. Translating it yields CASSEAGTINEQYF.

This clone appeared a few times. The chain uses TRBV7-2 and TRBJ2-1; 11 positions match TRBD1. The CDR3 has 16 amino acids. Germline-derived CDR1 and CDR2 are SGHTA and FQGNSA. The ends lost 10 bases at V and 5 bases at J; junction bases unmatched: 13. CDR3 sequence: CATEGSGTGGNNEQFF. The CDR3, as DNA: TGTGCCACCGAAGGGTCCGGGACAGGGGGGAACAATGAGCAGTTCTTC.

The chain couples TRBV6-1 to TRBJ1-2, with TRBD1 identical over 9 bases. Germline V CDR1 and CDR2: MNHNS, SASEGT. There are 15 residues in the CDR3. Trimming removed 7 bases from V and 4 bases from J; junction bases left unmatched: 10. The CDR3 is CASIQVEGQGYGYTF. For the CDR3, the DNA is TGTGCCAGCATCCAAGTGGAGGGACAGGGCTATGGCTACACCTTC.

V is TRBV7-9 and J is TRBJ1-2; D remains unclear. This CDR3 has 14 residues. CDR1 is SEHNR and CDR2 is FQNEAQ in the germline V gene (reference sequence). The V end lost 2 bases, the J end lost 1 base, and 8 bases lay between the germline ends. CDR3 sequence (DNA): TGTGCCAGCAGCTTAATAGCCGGTAACTATGGCTACACCTTC. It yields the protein CASSLIAGNYGYTF.

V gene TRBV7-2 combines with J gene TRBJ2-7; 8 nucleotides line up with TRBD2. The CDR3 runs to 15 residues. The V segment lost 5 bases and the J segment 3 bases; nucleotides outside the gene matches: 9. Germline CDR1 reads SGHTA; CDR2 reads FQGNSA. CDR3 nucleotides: TGTGCCAGCAGCCCCACCGGGACTAGTTTCTACGAGCAGTACTTC. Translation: CASSPTGTSFYEQYF.

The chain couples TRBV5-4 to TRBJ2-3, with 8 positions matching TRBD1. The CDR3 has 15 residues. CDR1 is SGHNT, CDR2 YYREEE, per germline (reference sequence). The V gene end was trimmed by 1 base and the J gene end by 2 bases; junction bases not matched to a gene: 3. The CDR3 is CASSLTQGATDTQYF. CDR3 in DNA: TGTGCCAGCAGCTTGACGCAGGGGGCCACAGATACGCAGTATTTT.

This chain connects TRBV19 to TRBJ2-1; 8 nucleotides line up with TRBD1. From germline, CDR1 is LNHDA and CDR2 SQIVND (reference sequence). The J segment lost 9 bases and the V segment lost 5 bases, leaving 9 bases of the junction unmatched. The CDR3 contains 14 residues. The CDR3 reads CASSVGRGPSEQFF. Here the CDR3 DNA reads TGTGCCAGTAGTGTCGGCAGGGGGCCGAGTGAGCAGTTCTTC.

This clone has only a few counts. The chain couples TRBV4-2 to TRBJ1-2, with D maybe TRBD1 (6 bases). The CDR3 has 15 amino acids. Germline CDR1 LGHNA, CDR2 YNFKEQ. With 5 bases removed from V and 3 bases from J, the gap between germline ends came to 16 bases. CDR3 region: CASSLVSGEDYGYTF. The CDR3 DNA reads TGTGCCAGCAGCTTGGTATCAGGGGAAGACTATGGCTACACCTTC.

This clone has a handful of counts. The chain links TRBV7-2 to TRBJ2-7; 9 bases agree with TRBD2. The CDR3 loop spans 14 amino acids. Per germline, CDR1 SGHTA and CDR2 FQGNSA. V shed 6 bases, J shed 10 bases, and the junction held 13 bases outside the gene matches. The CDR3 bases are TGTGCCAGCAGTCCCGGGACTAGCCAGTTTCGCCAGTACTTC. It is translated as CASSPGTSQFRQYF.

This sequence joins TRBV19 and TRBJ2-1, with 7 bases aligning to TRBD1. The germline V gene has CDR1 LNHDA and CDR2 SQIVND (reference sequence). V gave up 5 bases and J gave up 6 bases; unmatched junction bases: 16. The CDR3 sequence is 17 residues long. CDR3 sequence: CASSVRHRGFLGNEQFF. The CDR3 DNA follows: TGTGCCAGTAGTGTCCGGCACAGGGGCTTTCTCGGCAATGAGCAGTTCTTC. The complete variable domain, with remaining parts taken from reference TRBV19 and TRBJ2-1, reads DGGITQSPKYLFRKEGQNVTLSCEQNLNHDAMYWYRQDPGQGLRLIYYSQIVNDFQKGDIAEGYSVSREKKESFPLTVTSAQKNPTAFYLCASSVRHRGFLGNEQFFGPGTRLTVL.

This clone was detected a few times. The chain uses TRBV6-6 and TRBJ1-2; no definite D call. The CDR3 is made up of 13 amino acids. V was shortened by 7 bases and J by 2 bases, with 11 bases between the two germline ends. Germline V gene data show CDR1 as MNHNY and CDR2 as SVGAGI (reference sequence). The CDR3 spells CASNPDINYGYTF. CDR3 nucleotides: TGTGCCAGCAACCCAGACATCAACTATGGCTACACCTTC.